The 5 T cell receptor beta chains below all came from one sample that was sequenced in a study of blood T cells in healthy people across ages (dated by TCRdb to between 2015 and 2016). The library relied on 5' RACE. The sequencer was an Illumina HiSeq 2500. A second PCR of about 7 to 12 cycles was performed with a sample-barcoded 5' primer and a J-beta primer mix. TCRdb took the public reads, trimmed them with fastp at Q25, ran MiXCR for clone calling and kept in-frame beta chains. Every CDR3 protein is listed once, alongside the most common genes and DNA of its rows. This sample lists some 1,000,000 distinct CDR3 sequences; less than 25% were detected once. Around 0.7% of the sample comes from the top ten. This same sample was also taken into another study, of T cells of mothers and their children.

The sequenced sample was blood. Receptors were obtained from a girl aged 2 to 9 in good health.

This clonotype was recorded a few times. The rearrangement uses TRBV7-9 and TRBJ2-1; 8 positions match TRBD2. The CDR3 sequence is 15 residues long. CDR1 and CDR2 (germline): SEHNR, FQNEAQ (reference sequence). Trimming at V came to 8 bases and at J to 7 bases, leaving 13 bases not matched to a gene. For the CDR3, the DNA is TGTGCCAGCTCAGAGCGTAGCGGGGTCTGGAATGAGCAGTTCTTC. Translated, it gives CASSERSGVWNEQFF.

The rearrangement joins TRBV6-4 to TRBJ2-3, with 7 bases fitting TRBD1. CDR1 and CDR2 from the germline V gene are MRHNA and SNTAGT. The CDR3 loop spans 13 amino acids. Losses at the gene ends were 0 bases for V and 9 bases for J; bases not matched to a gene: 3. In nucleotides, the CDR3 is TGTGCCAGCAGTGACTCAGGGGGCGTAACGCAGTATTTT. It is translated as CASSDSGGVTQYF.

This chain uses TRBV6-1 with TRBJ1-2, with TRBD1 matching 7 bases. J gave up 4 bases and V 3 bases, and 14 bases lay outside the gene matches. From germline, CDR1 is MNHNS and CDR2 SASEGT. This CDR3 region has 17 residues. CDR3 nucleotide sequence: TGTGCCAGCAGTGATCAGGGGGTTAGTGATGAGTCCTATGGCTACACCTTC. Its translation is CASSDQGVSDESYGYTF.

This CDR3 is CASGLSGDTGELFF. The CDR3 DNA is TGTGCTAGTGGTTTGTCAGGTGACACCGGGGAGCTGTTTTTT. This sequence joins TRBV12-5 and TRBJ2-2; D remains ambiguous. Germline assignment: CDR1 LGHNT and CDR2 FRNRAP. The CDR3 is made up of 14 amino acids. Trimming cost V 2 bases and J 3 bases, with 7 bases left between them.

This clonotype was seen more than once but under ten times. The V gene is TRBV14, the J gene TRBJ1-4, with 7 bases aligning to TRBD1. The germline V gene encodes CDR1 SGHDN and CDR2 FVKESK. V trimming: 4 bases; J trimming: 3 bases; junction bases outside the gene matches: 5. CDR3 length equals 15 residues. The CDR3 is CASSLPGQSNEKLFF. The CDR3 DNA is TGTGCCAGCAGCCTACCGGGACAGTCTAATGAAAAACTGTTTTTT.